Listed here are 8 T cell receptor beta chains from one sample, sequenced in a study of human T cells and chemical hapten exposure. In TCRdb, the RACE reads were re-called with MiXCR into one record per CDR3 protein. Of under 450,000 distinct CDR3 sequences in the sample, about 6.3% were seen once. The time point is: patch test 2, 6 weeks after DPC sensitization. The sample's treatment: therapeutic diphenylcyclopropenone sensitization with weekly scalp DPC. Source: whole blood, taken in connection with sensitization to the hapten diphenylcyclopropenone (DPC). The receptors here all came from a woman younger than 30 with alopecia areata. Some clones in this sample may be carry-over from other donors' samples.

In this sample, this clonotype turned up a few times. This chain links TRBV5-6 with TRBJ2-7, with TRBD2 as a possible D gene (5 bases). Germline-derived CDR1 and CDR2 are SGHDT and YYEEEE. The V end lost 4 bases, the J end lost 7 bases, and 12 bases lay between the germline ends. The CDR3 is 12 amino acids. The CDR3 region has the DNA TGTGCCAGCAGCCCGGTAGGAGGTGAGCAGTACTTC. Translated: CASSPVGGEQYF.

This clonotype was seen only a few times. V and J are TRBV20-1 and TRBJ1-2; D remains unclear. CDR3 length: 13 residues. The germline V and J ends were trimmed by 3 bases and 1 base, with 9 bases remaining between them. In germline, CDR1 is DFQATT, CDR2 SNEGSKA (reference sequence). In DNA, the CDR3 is TGCAGTGCTAGCGAAGACGATAACTATGGCTACACCTTC. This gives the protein CSASEDDNYGYTF.

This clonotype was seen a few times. Here the CDR3 DNA reads TGCGCCAGCAGCCGTGGAAGGGCGGACAATGAGCAGTTCTTC. It yields the protein CASSRGRADNEQFF. The V and J genes are TRBV5-1 and TRBJ2-1; D gene unclear. Trimming cost V 4 bases and J 5 bases, with 13 bases left between them. CDR1 SGHRS and CDR2 YFSETQ come from the germline V gene. The CDR3 totals 14 residues.

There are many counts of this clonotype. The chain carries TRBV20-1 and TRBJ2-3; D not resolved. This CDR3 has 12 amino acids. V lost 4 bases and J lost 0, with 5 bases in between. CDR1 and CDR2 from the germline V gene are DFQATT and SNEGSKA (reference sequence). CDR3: CSATSSTDTQYF. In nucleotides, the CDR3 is TGCAGTGCTACCTCGAGCACAGATACGCAGTATTTT.

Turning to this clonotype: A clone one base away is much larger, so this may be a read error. CDR3 protein: CASSQGGTSDTQYF. CDR3 DNA sequence: TGTGCCAGCAGTCAGGGGGGGACGTCAGATACGCAGTATTTT. The chain carries TRBV12-3 or TRBV12-4 and TRBJ2-3; TRBD1 or TRBD2 may be the D gene (7 bases each). CDR3 length equals 14 residues. Trimming left V 5 bases short and J 4 bases short, with 13 bases between.

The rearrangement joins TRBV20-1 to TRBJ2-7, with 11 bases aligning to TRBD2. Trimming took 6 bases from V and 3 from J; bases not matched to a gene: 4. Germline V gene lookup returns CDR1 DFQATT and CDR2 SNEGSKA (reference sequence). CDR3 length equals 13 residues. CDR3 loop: CSAVGLAGYEQYF. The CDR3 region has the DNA TGCAGTGCGGTCGGACTAGCGGGCTACGAGCAGTACTTC.

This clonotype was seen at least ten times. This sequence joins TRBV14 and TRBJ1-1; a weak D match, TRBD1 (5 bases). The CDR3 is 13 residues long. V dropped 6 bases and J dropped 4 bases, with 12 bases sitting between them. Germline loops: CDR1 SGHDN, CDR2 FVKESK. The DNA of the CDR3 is TGTGCCAGCAGACAACGGGGCGTCACTGAAGCTTTCTTT. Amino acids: CASRQRGVTEAFF.

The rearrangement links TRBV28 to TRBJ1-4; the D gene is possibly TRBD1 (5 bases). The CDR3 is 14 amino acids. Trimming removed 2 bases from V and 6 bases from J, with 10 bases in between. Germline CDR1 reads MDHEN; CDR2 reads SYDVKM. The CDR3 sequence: CASSLRGEDEKLFF. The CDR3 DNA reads TGTGCCAGCAGTTTACGAGGGGAAGATGAAAAACTGTTTTTT.